This TCR beta chain came from a study of blood T cell repertoires in COVID-19. At the level of the study: Some COVID-19 samples were acute and others convalescent; all came from the United States, Italy and Spain. In each case, the material was cDNA or gDNA derived from T cells, B-cell-depleted T cells, or PBMCs.

In the original workflow: Amplified reference gene primers provided the basis for estimating nucleated cell counts. Only in-frame clones appear in the TCRdb table, and some are missing; sequencing was by immunoSEQ multiplex PCR. V and J calls and clone size follow that table, whereas D and trimming were derived from the DNA. The sample shows approximately 130,000 clones, roughly four fifths of them seen only once. Sequences were obtained from peripheral blood. This TCR was sampled from a human donor in a cohort sampled during active COVID-19.

The CDR3 reads CASAGQGAYEQYF. CDR3 DNA sequence: TGTGCCAGTGCGGGACAGGGGGCTTACGAGCAGTACTTC. The V gene is TRBV19, the J gene TRBJ2-7, with TRBD1 identical over 12 bases. With V trimmed by 8 bases and J by 4 bases, 3 bases remained unmatched. This CDR3 comprises 13 residues. Germline CDR1 reads LNHDA; CDR2 reads SQIVND (reference sequence). Combining the CDR3 with reference TRBV19 and TRBJ2-7 gives the whole variable domain DGGITQSPKYLFRKEGQNVTLSCEQNLNHDAMYWYRQDPGQGLRLIYYSQIVNDFQKGDIAEGYSVSREKKESFPLTVTSAQKNPTAFYLCASAGQGAYEQYFGPGTRLTVT.